The present TCR beta chain was sequenced within a study of CXCR3 chemokines and chemotherapy response in bladder cancer. TCRdb re-derived calls from the PCR reads in MiXCR, one entry per CDR3 protein. The table includes 1,500 or so distinct CDR3 sequences, around 21% detected once. The germline gives CDR1 SEHNR, CDR2 FQNEAQ (reference sequence). V dropped 1 base and J dropped 6 bases, with 6 bases sitting between them. CDR3 length: 12 residues. This clonotype is labeled medium-sized. The sequence was collected from a human donor with bladder cancer that did not respond to neoadjuvant chemotherapy. The V gene is TRBV7-9, the J gene TRBJ1-2, with D unresolved. Sample collection occurred from a patient whose treatment included neoadjuvant chemotherapy. CDR3 protein: CASSLEGDGYTF. In DNA form, the CDR3 reads TGTGCCAGCAGCTTAGAAGGAGATGGCTACACCTTC.